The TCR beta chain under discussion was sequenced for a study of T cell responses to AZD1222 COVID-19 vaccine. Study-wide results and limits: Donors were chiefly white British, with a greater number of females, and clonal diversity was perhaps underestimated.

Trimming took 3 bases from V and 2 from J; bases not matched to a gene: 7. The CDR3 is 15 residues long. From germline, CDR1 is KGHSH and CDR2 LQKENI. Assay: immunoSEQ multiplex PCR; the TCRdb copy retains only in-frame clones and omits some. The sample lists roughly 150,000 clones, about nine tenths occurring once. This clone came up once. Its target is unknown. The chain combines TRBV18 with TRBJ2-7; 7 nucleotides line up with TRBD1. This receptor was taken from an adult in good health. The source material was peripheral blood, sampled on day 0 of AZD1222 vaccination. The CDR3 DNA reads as TGTGCCAGCTCACCCCTACGACAGGGCCCCTACGAGCAGTACTTC. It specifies CASSPLRQGPYEQYF. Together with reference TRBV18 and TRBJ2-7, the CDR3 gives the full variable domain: NAGVMQNPRHLVRRRGQEARLRCSPMKGHSHVYWYRQLPEEGLKFMVYLQKENIIDESGMPKERFSAEFPKEGPSILRIQQVVRGDSAAYFCASSPLRQGPYEQYFGPGTRLTVT.